This is a list of T cell receptor beta chains from one sample in a study of T-cell reconstitution after alpha-beta-depleted transplantation in children. TCRdb analysed the PCR reads with MiXCR anew, one entry per CDR3 protein. There are 65,000 to 75,000 distinct CDR3 sequences in the sample; roughly 5.2% occur only once, and approximately 17% lies in the top ten. This material consisted of PBMCs, mostly from graft donor cells, taken 180 days after TCRalphabeta/CD19-depleted stem cell transplant. These receptors were taken from a boy under two years old who had a stem cell transplant for acute myeloid leukemia, so the T cells may come from the graft donor. CDR3s include the opening cysteine and the closing phenylalanine or tryptophan. D genes are given only for firm matches. Clone sizes are given selectively: once, few, many, or a class where the clone is expanded.

TRBJ2-1	many	-	TRBV4-3	TGCGCCAGCAGCCAAGTGACCTGGGGTGAGCAGTTCTTC	CASSQVTWGEQFF
TRBJ2-5	many	-	TRBV20-1	TGCAGTGCTAGACAAGAGACCCAGTACTTC	CSARQETQYF
TRBJ1-6	many	-	TRBV6-4	TGTGCCAGCAGCCTCCTCGGGCAACAGGGAATCTCCTATAATTCACCCCTCCACTTT	CASSLLGQQGISYNSPLHF
TRBJ1-6	many	-	TRBV30	TGTGCCTGGACGGGGGCCTCCTATAATTCACCCCTCCACTTT	CAWTGASYNSPLHF
TRBJ1-6	many	-	TRBV6-5	TGTGCCAGCAGTCGGACACAGTATTCACCCCTCCACTTT	CASSRTQYSPLHF
TRBJ2-5	many	TRBD1	TRBV7-8	TGTGCCAGCAGCTTTATGACAGGGTCGGGGACAGAGACCCAGTACTTC	CASSFMTGSGTETQYF
TRBJ1-1	many	-	TRBV30	TGTGCCTGGAGTCCCCCAGGTCTGAACACTGAAGCTTTCTTT	CAWSPPGLNTEAFF
TRBJ2-5	many	TRBD2	TRBV11-2	TGTGCCAGCAGCTTAAGGCTAGCGGGGGGCGGAGAGACCCAGTACTTC	CASSLRLAGGGETQYF
TRBJ1-1	many	-	TRBV19	TGTGCCAGTAGTACCACTCATGACTTCATCGGGGCTTTCTTT	CASSTTHDFIGAFF
TRBJ2-1	many	TRBD2	TRBV6-2/TRBV6-3	TGTGCAGCAAGGGCTAGCGGGGGCCACTACAATGAGCAGTTCTTC	CAARASGGHYNEQFF
TRBJ2-2	many	-	TRBV20-1	TGCAGTGCTAGAGGTCAGAGGGGTAACACCGGGGAGCTGTTTTTT	CSARGQRGNTGELFF
TRBJ2-1	many	TRBD1	TRBV18	TGTGCCAGCTCACCCCCGGGACAGGGGGCCTACAATGAGCAGTTCTTC	CASSPPGQGAYNEQFF
TRBJ2-3	many	-	TRBV5-1	TGCGCCAGCAGCTTGGGGGGCGCGGACCGCACAGATACGCAGTATTTT	CASSLGGADRTDTQYF
TRBJ2-3	many	TRBD2	TRBV12-3/TRBV12-4	TGTGCCAGCACCCGACTAGCGGGGGGCACAGATACGCAGTATTTT	CASTRLAGGTDTQYF
TRBJ2-3	many	-	TRBV20-1	TGCAGTGCGCCCCCCGGGACGACAGATACGCAGTATTTT	CSAPPGTTDTQYF
TRBJ2-1	many	-	TRBV19	TGTGCCAGTCACGGGGCAATCCCCTACAATGAGCAGTTCTTC	CASHGAIPYNEQFF
TRBJ1-5	many	-	TRBV10-3	TGTGCCATCAGTGAGTCCACAGGGAGAAATCAGCCCCAGCATTTT	CAISESTGRNQPQHF
TRBJ2-1	-	TRBD2	TRBV19	TGTGCCAGTAGCCTAGCGGGGGACAATGAGCAGTTCTTC	CASSLAGDNEQFF
TRBJ2-1	many	TRBD2	TRBV12-3/TRBV12-4	TGTGCCAGCAGCCCCGGGACTAGCGCTCGATGGGAGCAGTTCTTC	CASSPGTSARWEQFF
TRBJ2-3	many	TRBD2	TRBV20-1	TGCAGTGCCAATCGACTAGCGGGGCCAGATACGCAGTATTTT	CSANRLAGPDTQYF
TRBJ1-1	many	-	TRBV3-1	TGTGCCAGCAGCCGACGTGGTAGGGGGGACACTGAAGCTTTCTTT	CASSRRGRGDTEAFF
TRBJ1-4	many	-	TRBV7-6	TGTGCCAGCAGCTTCGGGGGGACAACAACTAATGAAAAACTGTTTTTT	CASSFGGTTTNEKLFF
TRBJ2-3	many	TRBD2	TRBV5-1	TGCGCCAGCAGCCTCGGACTAGCGGGGCCCCTTAGCACAGATACGCAGTATTTT	CASSLGLAGPLSTDTQYF
TRBJ1-5	many	-	TRBV12-3/TRBV12-4	TGTGCCAGCAGTATCCGACACCTTCAGCCCCAGCATTTT	CASSIRHLQPQHF
TRBJ2-4	many	-	TRBV10-3	TGTGCCATCAGTGAAAGGGAGGTGGGAGCCAAAAACATTCAGTACTTC	CAISEREVGAKNIQYF
TRBJ2-1	many	-	TRBV7-9	TGTGCCAGCAGCTTAGCCGGCCTAGCCAATGAGCAGTTCTTC	CASSLAGLANEQFF
TRBJ1-2	many	-	TRBV7-2	TGTGCCAGCAGCTTCGAGAGGGACTACTATGGCTACACCTTC	CASSFERDYYGYTF
TRBJ2-5	many	TRBD2	TRBV18	TGTGCCAGCTCACCTATCGGGGGGGGCGCCGGAGAGACCCAGTACTTC	CASSPIGGGAGETQYF
TRBJ2-1	many	-	TRBV4-1	TGCGCCAGCAGCCAAGATATTTGGGAGGACAGGCCGTCCTACAATGAGCAGTTCTTC	CASSQDIWEDRPSYNEQFF
TRBJ1-5	many	-	TRBV5-5	TGTGCCAGCAGCTTGGACAAGGATAGCAATCAGCCCCAGCATTTT	CASSLDKDSNQPQHF
TRBJ2-1	-	TRBD2	TRBV11-2	TGTGCCAGCAGCTCTGCGGGGGGTCGACTAGCGGGGCCGAATGAGCAGTTCTTC	CASSSAGGRLAGPNEQFF
TRBJ2-6	many	TRBD2	TRBV7-3	TGTGCCAGCAGCTTGAGCGGGGGGGCCTCTGGGGCCAACGTCCTGACTTTC	CASSLSGGASGANVLTF
TRBJ1-3	few	-	TRBV19	TGTGCCAGTAGTATGATGGTCTCTGGAAACACCATATATTTT	CASSMMVSGNTIYF
TRBJ2-5	-	-	TRBV7-6	TGTGCCAGCAGCTTTGGACAGACAGAGACCCAGTACTTC	CASSFGQTETQYF
TRBJ2-7	many	-	TRBV5-5	TGTGCCAGCAGCGCTACGGCCCTCTCCGAGCAGTACTTC	CASSATALSEQYF
TRBJ2-3	-	TRBD2	TRBV7-8	TGTGCCAGCAGCATGAGACTAGCGGGAGGGCTGGTTGGCACAGATACGCAGTATTTT	CASSMRLAGGLVGTDTQYF
TRBJ2-7	many	-	TRBV5-1	TGCGCCAGCAGCTTGGAGCCCGACGGACCCTACGAGCAGTACTTC	CASSLEPDGPYEQYF
TRBJ2-1	many	TRBD2	TRBV7-3	TGTGCCAGCAGCTTAGATACAGCGGGGTACAATGAGCAGTTCTTC	CASSLDTAGYNEQFF
TRBJ2-5	many	-	TRBV10-2	TGCGCCAGCAGGGCAGGGCGTGAAGAGACCCAGTACTTC	CASRAGREETQYF
TRBJ2-3	many	-	TRBV5-1	TGCGCCAGCAGCTTTTCTAGCGTAAGCACAGATACGCAGTATTTT	CASSFSSVSTDTQYF